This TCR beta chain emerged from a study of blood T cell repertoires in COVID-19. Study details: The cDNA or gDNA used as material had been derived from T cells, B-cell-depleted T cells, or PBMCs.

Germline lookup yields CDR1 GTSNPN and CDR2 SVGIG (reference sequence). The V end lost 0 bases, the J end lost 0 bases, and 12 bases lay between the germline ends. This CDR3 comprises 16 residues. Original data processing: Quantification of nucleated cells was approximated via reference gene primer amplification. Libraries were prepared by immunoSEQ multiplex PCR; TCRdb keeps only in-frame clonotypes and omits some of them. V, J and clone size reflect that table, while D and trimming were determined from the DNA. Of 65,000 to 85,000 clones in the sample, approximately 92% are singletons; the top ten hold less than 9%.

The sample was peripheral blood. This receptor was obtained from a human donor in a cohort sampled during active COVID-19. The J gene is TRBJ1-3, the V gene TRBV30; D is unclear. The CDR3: CAWSVPGGLSGNTIYF. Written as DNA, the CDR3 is TGTGCCTGGAGTGTACCTGGCGGCCTCTCTGGAAACACCATATATTTT.